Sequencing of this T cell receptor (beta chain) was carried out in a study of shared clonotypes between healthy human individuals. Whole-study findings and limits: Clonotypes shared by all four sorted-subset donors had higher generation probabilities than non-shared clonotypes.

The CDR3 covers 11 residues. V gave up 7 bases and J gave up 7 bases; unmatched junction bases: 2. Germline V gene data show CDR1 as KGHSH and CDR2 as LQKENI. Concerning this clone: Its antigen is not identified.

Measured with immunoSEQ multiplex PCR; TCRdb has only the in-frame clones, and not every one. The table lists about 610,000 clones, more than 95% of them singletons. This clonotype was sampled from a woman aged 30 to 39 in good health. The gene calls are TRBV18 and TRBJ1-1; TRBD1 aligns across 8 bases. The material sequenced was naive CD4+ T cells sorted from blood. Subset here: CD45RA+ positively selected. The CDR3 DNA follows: TGTGCCAGCTTTGACAGGGGTGAAGCTTTCTTT. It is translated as CASFDRGEAFF.